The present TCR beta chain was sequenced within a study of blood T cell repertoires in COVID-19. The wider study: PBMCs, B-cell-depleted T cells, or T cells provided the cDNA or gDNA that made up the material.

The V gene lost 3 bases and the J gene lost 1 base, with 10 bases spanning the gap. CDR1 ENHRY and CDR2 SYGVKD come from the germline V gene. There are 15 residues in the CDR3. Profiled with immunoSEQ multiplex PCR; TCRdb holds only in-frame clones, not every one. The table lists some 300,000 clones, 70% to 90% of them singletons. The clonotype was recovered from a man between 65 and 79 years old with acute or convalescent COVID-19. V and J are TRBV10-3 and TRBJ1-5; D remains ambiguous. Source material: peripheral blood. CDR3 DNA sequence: TGTGCCATCAGTGAAGAGGGTAAGAGCAATCAGCCCCAGCATTTT. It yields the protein CAISEEGKSNQPQHF.